Below are 32 T cell receptor beta chains sequenced from a single sample in a study of T cells in Graves' hyperthyroidism and ophthalmopathy. What was amplified from RNA transcripts were TCR beta CDR3 regions. First-round RT-PCR targeting the TCR CDR3 was performed with the HTBI primer set. Via MiXCR, TCRdb re-called the multiplex PCR reads, giving one row per CDR3 protein. The data hold around 420,000 distinct CDR3 sequences, with about a sixth observed a single time. The specimen was blood. These receptors all come from a woman aged 18-35 years with Graves' hyperthyroidism.

The V gene is TRBV7-4, the J gene TRBJ2-3, with D unresolved. This CDR3 is 15 amino acids long. Trimming stripped 5 bases from V and 5 bases from J, with 17 bases between. CDR1 SGHVT and CDR2 SQSDAQ come from the germline V gene. CDR3 amino acids: CASSRDNDWGDTQYF. The CDR3 nucleotides are TGTGCCAGCAGCCGCGACAACGATTGGGGAGATACGCAGTATTTT.

This clonotype was seen a handful of times. The chain links TRBV6-1 to TRBJ1-5, with D possibly being TRBD1 (5 bases). Germline V CDR1 and CDR2: MNHNS, SASEGT. The CDR3 sequence is 16 residues long. V was shortened by 6 bases and J by 4 bases, with 19 bases between the two germline ends. In DNA form, the CDR3 reads TGTGCCAGCAGCCTAGGGACGGGAGATGGTAATCAGCCCCAGCATTTT. Translated, it gives CASSLGTGDGNQPQHF.

This chain joins TRBV19 and TRBJ1-5; D gene uncertain. From germline, CDR1 is LNHDA and CDR2 SQIVND (reference sequence). V was cut by 5 bases and J by 1 base, with 18 bases left in between. CDR3 size: 17 residues. For the CDR3, the DNA is TGTGCCAGTAGTTCCCCTTGGAGAGGGAACAGCAATCAGCCCCAGCATTTT. Translating gives CASSSPWRGNSNQPQHF.

The chain carries TRBV19 and TRBJ2-7; 7 bases are a match to TRBD1. V lost 2 bases, J lost 0 bases, and 7 bases stayed unmatched. The CDR3 consists of 16 residues. The germline CDR1 and CDR2 sequences are LNHDA and SQIVND (reference sequence). The CDR3 loop is CASSISWTGPSYEQYF. Here the CDR3 DNA reads TGTGCCAGTAGTATAAGCTGGACAGGTCCCTCCTACGAGCAGTACTTC.

This clonotype showed up many times. CDR3 sequence: CASREGGETQYF. In DNA, the CDR3 is TGTGCCAGCAGGGAAGGGGGAGAGACCCAGTACTTC. This rearrangement joins TRBV11-3 to TRBJ2-5; tentative D call: TRBD1 (6 bases). This CDR3 has 12 amino acids. The V end lost 6 bases, the J end lost 4 bases, and 9 bases lay between the germline ends. Per germline, CDR1 SGHNT and CDR2 YENEEA. Looking up the rest from reference TRBV11-3 and TRBJ2-5 gives the full variable domain: EAGVVQSPRYKIIEKKQPVAFWCNPISGHNTLYWYLQNLGQGPELLIRYENEEAVDDSQLPKDRFSAERLKGVDSTLKIQPAELGDSAVYLCASREGGETQYFGPGTRLLVL.

The chain employs TRBV28 and TRBJ1-1; the match to TRBD1 covers 10 bases. Trimming took 5 bases from V and 1 from J; bases not matched to a gene: 10. The CDR3 contains 17 residues. Germline assignment: CDR1 MDHEN and CDR2 SYDVKM. The CDR3 is CASSAPGQGRWNTEAFF. The DNA of the CDR3 is TGTGCCAGCAGTGCCCCGGGACAGGGGAGGTGGAACACTGAAGCTTTCTTT.

To note about this clonotype: One base away lies a much larger clone, so this may be a sequencing read error. The chain has TRBV30 and TRBJ2-3, with 12 bases matching TRBD2. This CDR3 is 14 amino acids long. Looked up from germline, CDR1 is GTSNPN and CDR2 is SVGIG (reference sequence). Losses at the gene ends were 4 bases for V and 4 bases for J; bases not matched to a gene: 3. CDR3 DNA: TGTGCCTGGAAATCTAGCGGGAGGGCAGATACGCAGTATTTT. This codes for CAWKSSGRADTQYF. Using reference TRBV30 and TRBJ2-3 for the parts outside the CDR3, the full variable domain is SQTIHQWPATLVQPVGSPLSLECTVEGTSNPNLYWYRQAAGRGLQLLFYSVGIGQISSEVPQNLSASRPQDRQFILSSKKLLLSDSGFYLCAWKSSGRADTQYFGPGTRLTVL.

This clonotype has at least ten counts. The chain uses TRBV12-3 or TRBV12-4 and TRBJ2-3; the D is unclear. Trimming took 6 bases from V and 2 from J, leaving 3 bases between them. The CDR3 consists of 11 residues. The CDR3 is CASRVTDTQYF. The CDR3, as DNA: TGTGCCAGCAGGGTCACAGATACGCAGTATTTT.

V is TRBV20-1 and J is TRBJ2-7; D gene uncertain. V was shortened by 3 bases and J by 1 base, with 10 bases between the two germline ends. Germline V gene lookup returns CDR1 DFQATT and CDR2 SNEGSKA (reference sequence). CDR3 size: 13 residues. The CDR3 is CSASQGPSYEQYF. The CDR3 DNA sequence: TGCAGTGCTAGTCAAGGGCCTTCCTACGAGCAGTACTTC.

This clonotype was recorded many times. The chain joins TRBV18 to TRBJ2-3; TRBD1 agrees at 10 bases. Per the germline V gene, CDR1 is KGHSH and CDR2 is LQKENI. The length of the CDR3 is 15 residues. The V segment lost 3 bases and the J segment 3 bases; nucleotides outside the gene matches: 3. The CDR3 sequence is CASSPGQGFTDTQYF. The CDR3 coding sequence is TGTGCCAGCTCACCGGGACAGGGGTTTACAGATACGCAGTATTTT.

This clonotype was seen at least ten times. At one end, the junction sequence differs from germline, possibly due to a read error. The V gene is TRBV12-3 or TRBV12-4, the J gene TRBJ1-1; D unresolved. The CDR3 extends over 17 amino acids. This CDR3 is CASSPTKTGAMNTKAFF. The CDR3 DNA reads as TGTGCCAGCAGCCCCACAAAGACCGGCGCCATGAACACTAAAGCTTTCTTT.

In this sample, this clonotype turned up many times. The chain employs TRBV9 and TRBJ2-3; possibly TRBD1 for D (6 bases). V shed 0 bases and J shed 2 bases, with 16 bases lying between them. CDR3 length: 17 amino acids. Germline CDR1 is SGDLS and CDR2 is YYNGEE. The CDR3 region is CASSVGPLDSFTDTQYF. For the CDR3, the DNA is TGTGCCAGCAGCGTAGGCCCTCTGGACAGCTTCACAGATACGCAGTATTTT.

The chain recombines TRBV5-6 with TRBJ2-5, with TRBD2 matching over 15 bases. The CDR3 has 21 amino acids. Looked up from germline, CDR1 is SGHDT and CDR2 is YYEEEE. J gave up 5 bases and V 0 bases, and 17 bases lay outside the gene matches. CDR3 in amino acids: CASSLAGTSGRWWLRRETQYF. The DNA for the CDR3 is TGTGCCAGCAGCTTGGCGGGGACTAGCGGGAGGTGGTGGTTAAGAAGGGAGACCCAGTACTTC.

This sequence joins TRBV9 and TRBJ2-6, with no clear D. V lost 0 bases, J lost 2 bases, and 9 bases lay in between. The germline V gene encodes CDR1 SGDLS and CDR2 YYNGEE. This CDR3 comprises 16 residues. The CDR3, as DNA: TGTGCCAGCAGCGTAGAAGTATTAACTGGGGCCAACGTCCTGACTTTC. It codes for CASSVEVLTGANVLTF.

This clonotype has more than one count but fewer than ten. This sequence joins TRBV18 and TRBJ2-1; 7 bases map to TRBD1. Looked up from germline, CDR1 is KGHSH and CDR2 is LQKENI. Trimming at V came to 3 bases and at J to 8 bases, leaving 7 bases not matched to a gene. The CDR3 covers 14 residues. CDR3 bases: TGTGCCAGCTCACCCCCGACAGGGTGGGATGAGCAGTTCTTC. Encoded protein: CASSPPTGWDEQFF.

This clonotype was recorded many times. This chain connects TRBV12-3 or TRBV12-4 to TRBJ2-2; D uncertain. This CDR3 region has 12 residues. V was clipped by 5 bases and J by 7 bases, with 8 bases between them. The CDR3 here is CASSPPHGELFF. CDR3 DNA sequence: TGTGCCAGCAGTCCCCCCCACGGGGAGCTGTTTTTT.

This clonotype was seen at least ten times. The rearrangement uses TRBV3-1 and TRBJ2-2, with TRBD2 matching over 8 bases. The germline gives CDR1 LGHDT, CDR2 YNNKEL (reference sequence). J lost 6 bases, V lost 0 bases, and 18 bases had no gene match. The CDR3 is 20 amino acids. The CDR3 loop reads CASSQDSQTRDGREAGELFF. CDR3 nucleotide sequence: TGTGCCAGCAGCCAAGACTCCCAGACTCGGGACGGGCGGGAGGCCGGGGAGCTGTTTTTT. Supplemented by reference TRBV3-1 and TRBJ2-2, the full variable domain reads DTAVSQTPKYLVTQMGNDKSIKCEQNLGHDTMYWYKQDSKKFLKIMFSYNNKELIINETVPNRFSPKSPDKAHLNLHINSLELGDSAVYFCASSQDSQTRDGREAGELFFGEGSRLTVL.

The chain is built from TRBV6-2 or TRBV6-3 and TRBJ2-7; no clear D gene. Germline CDR1 reads MNHEY; CDR2 reads SVGEGT. V lost 6 bases and J 2 bases, leaving 11 bases between the germline ends. The CDR3 is made up of 13 amino acids. CDR3 DNA: TGTGCCAGCAGCCTCACCGCCGCCTACGAGCAGTACTTC. Its protein product is CASSLTAAYEQYF.

Comment on this clonotype: This sequence may be a read error, since a much larger clone differs from it by one base. The V call is TRBV3-1, the J call TRBJ2-1; 7 bases map to TRBD2. The CDR3 length is 15 residues. The germline gives CDR1 LGHDT, CDR2 YNNKEL (reference sequence). The CDR3 region has the DNA TGTGCCGGCAGTTGGGGCGGGAGCTCCTACAATGAGCAGTTCTTC. This encodes CAGSWGGSSYNEQFF.

In its sample, this clonotype was seen many times. The J gene is TRBJ2-1, the V gene TRBV3-1; D is possibly TRBD2 (5 bases). The germline V gene encodes CDR1 LGHDT and CDR2 YNNKEL (reference sequence). Trimming left V 1 base short and J 6 bases short, with 10 bases between. This CDR3 is built from 14 residues. CDR3 amino acids: CASSQVPSRNEQFF. DNA for the CDR3: TGTGCCAGCAGCCAAGTCCCTAGCCGCAATGAGCAGTTCTTC.

This clonotype was found many times. The CDR3, as DNA: TGTGCCAGCAGAGACGACAGGGGACTCTACGAGCAGTACTTC. Its translation: CASRDDRGLYEQYF. The genes are TRBV2 and TRBJ2-7, with 8 positions matching TRBD1. The V gene end was trimmed by 6 bases and the J gene end by 3 bases; junction bases not matched to a gene: 7. Germline V lookup: CDR1 SNHLY, CDR2 FYNNEI. The CDR3 runs to 14 residues.

This clonotype was seen more than once but under ten times. The chain combines TRBV30 with TRBJ1-2; D perhaps matches TRBD1 (6 bases). Trimming took 2 bases from V and 4 from J, leaving 20 bases between them. Germline lookup yields CDR1 GTSNPN and CDR2 SVGIG (reference sequence). There are 16 residues in the CDR3. The CDR3 protein is CAWSPLGGGAIYGYTF. For the CDR3, the DNA is TGTGCCTGGAGTCCGCTTGGGGGGGGCGCAATCTATGGCTACACCTTC. Looking up the rest from reference TRBV30 and TRBJ1-2 gives the full variable domain: SQTIHQWPATLVQPVGSPLSLECTVEGTSNPNLYWYRQAAGRGLQLLFYSVGIGQISSEVPQNLSASRPQDRQFILSSKKLLLSDSGFYLCAWSPLGGGAIYGYTFGSGTRLTVV.

This chain connects TRBV5-1 to TRBJ2-5; D might be TRBD1 (6 bases). The CDR3 sequence is 15 residues long. Germline CDR1 is SGHRS and CDR2 is YFSETQ. Between the trimmed V and J ends, which lost 4 bases and 1 base, there was a span of 14 bases. CDR3 region: CASSVGQQGQETQYF. For the CDR3, the DNA is TGCGCCAGCAGCGTGGGTCAACAGGGCCAAGAGACCCAGTACTTC.

This clonotype was detected ten times or more. The chain carries TRBV12-3 or TRBV12-4 and TRBJ1-1, with 7 bases lining up with TRBD1. The CDR3 extends over 14 amino acids. J gave up 4 bases and V 5 bases, and 7 bases lay outside the gene matches. The CDR3 loop is CASSAQTGRTEAFF. For the CDR3, the DNA is TGTGCCAGCAGTGCCCAGACAGGGCGCACTGAAGCTTTCTTT.

This clonotype was detected many times. The chain carries TRBV11-3 and TRBJ2-1; D uncertain. Trimming pared 1 base from V and 4 bases from J, leaving 5 bases between. The CDR3 totals 13 residues. Germline CDR1 is SGHNT and CDR2 is YENEEA. The CDR3 bases are TGTGCCAGCAGCTTAGCCGTATACAATGAGCAGTTCTTC. This gives the protein CASSLAVYNEQFF.

This clonotype was seen a handful of times. The chain links TRBV6-5 to TRBJ2-1, with D maybe TRBD2 (5 bases). Germline-derived CDR1 and CDR2 are MNHEY and SVGAGI. This CDR3 is built from 15 residues. The V gene lost 0 bases and the J gene lost 5 bases, with 11 bases spanning the gap. CDR3 loop: CASSYSGSAHNEQFF. In DNA form, the CDR3 reads TGTGCCAGCAGTTACTCTGGTAGCGCTCACAATGAGCAGTTCTTC.

This clonotype was seen at least ten times. This chain uses TRBV29-1 with TRBJ2-1, with TRBD1 matching over 7 bases. Looked up from germline, CDR1 is SQVTM and CDR2 is ANQGSEA. CDR3 length: 13 residues. Unmatched junction bases numbered 5, after V lost 4 bases and J lost 5 bases. The CDR3 region is CSVVGGRHNEQFF. In DNA, the CDR3 is TGCAGCGTTGTAGGGGGCCGTCACAATGAGCAGTTCTTC.

Turning to this clonotype: A clone one base away is much larger, so this may be a read error. The chain recombines TRBV9 with TRBJ1-2; D is unresolved. The CDR3 is 11 amino acids. Germline values: CDR1 SGDLS, CDR2 YYNGEE. The CDR3 sequence: CASGVGYGYTF. CDR3 nucleotides: TGTGCCAGCGGCGTAGGGTATGGCTACACCTTC.

This clonotype has more than one count but fewer than ten. This chain joins TRBV4-2 and TRBJ2-7; the match to TRBD2 covers 8 bases. V trimming: 0 bases; J trimming: 3 bases; junction bases outside the gene matches: 4. Looked up from germline, CDR1 is LGHNA and CDR2 is YNFKEQ. CDR3 length: 15 amino acids. The DNA of the CDR3 is TGTGCCAGCAGCCAAGACGGGGGGGAGTACTACGAGCAGTACTTC. Translated: CASSQDGGEYYEQYF.

This clonotype has a count of ten or more. The V call is TRBV20-1, the J call TRBJ2-3; 7 nucleotides match TRBD2. Germline trimming cut 1 base from V and 2 bases from J; bases unmatched to any gene: 15. Germline-derived CDR1 and CDR2 are DFQATT and SNEGSKA (reference sequence). The CDR3 has 18 amino acids. In DNA form, the CDR3 reads TGCAGTGCTAGAGCCCTACTACCCCTGGCGGGGGACACAGATACGCAGTATTTT. Its translation: CSARALLPLAGDTDTQYF.

This clonotype appeared many times. V gene TRBV12-3 or TRBV12-4 combines with J gene TRBJ2-3, with D perhaps matching TRBD2 (5 bases). The V end was cut by 7 bases, the J end by 2 bases, with 13 bases between. This CDR3 has 14 residues. The CDR3 sequence: CASTLGAATDTQYF. The CDR3 DNA reads TGTGCCAGCACCCTAGGAGCGGCCACAGATACGCAGTATTTT.

Details on this clonotype: A much larger clone sits a single nucleotide away, making a read error possible. This chain uses TRBV5-1 with TRBJ1-5; D is ambiguous. V shed 7 bases and J shed 7 bases, with 18 bases lying between them. Germline CDR1 is SGHRS and CDR2 is YFSETQ. The CDR3 is made up of 14 amino acids. This chain's CDR3 is CASGPDSQEQPQHF. The CDR3 DNA follows: TGCGCCAGCGGCCCTGATTCCCAGGAGCAGCCCCAGCATTTT.